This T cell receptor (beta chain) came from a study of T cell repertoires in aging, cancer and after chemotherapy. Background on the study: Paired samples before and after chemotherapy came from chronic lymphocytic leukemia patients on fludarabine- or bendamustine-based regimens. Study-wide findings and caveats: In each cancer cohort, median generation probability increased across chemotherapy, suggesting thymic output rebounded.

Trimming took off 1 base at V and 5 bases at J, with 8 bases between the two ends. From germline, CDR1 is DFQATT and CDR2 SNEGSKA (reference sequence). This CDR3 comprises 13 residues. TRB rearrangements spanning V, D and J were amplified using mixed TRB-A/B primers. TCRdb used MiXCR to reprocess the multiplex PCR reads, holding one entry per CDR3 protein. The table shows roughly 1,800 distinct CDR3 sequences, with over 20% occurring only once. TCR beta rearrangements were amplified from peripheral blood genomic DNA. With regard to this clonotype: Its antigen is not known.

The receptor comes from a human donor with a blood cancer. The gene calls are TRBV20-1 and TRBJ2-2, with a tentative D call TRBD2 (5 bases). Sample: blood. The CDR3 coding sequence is TGCAGTGCTAGAGTTGGGAGTACCGGGGAGCTGTTTTTT. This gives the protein CSARVGSTGELFF.